The next 14 T cell receptor beta chains were all read from a single sample in a study of T cells expressing NK-cell markers. TCRdb reanalyzed the 5' RACE reads, giving one entry per CDR3 protein sequence and no DNA. The sample data list hundreds of thousands of distinct CDR3 sequences. Sequencing was carried out using blood T cells: a sorted CD56 or NKG2C T cell subset, CD4+ or CD8+ T cells, or bulk PBMC T cells (not recorded which). The receptors were gathered from a man aged 18 to 29 in good health.

Here the CDR3 reads CASSFGPAGGPFGNEQFF. The chain recombines TRBV12-3 or TRBV12-4 with TRBJ2-1; the TRBD2 assignment by TCRdb is unverifiable without DNA. The CDR3 consists of 18 residues.

The chain joins TRBV6-4 to TRBJ2-1; TCRdb's D call, TRBD1, is unchecked because there is no DNA. Germline V gene sequence: CDR1 MRHNA, CDR2 SNTAGT. This CDR3 is 14 amino acids long. CDR3: CAEGRKNSYNEQFF.

The rearrangement uses TRBV5-1 and TRBJ1-2; checking the TCRdb D call of TRBD1 is not possible without DNA. Germline V CDR1 and CDR2: SGHRS, YFSETQ. The CDR3 is made up of 15 amino acids. The CDR3 sequence is CASSHNMRGTYGYTF.

The chain carries TRBV5-1 and TRBJ2-5; TCRdb proposes TRBD2, but this gene call is untestable without DNA. Germline-derived CDR1 and CDR2 are SGHRS and YFSETQ. The CDR3 is 15 residues long. CDR3 sequence reads: CASSSTSGRGETQYF.

The V gene is TRBV7-2, the J gene TRBJ2-2; TCRdb names TRBD2, which stays unverified in the absence of DNA. The CDR3 runs 14 residues. Germline lookup yields CDR1 SGHTA and CDR2 FQGNSA. This CDR3 reads CASSSGLAHGELFF.

J is TRBJ2-2 and V is TRBV5-6; with no DNA, the TCRdb D assignment of TRBD1 cannot be verified. The CDR3 is 15 residues long. CDR1 and CDR2 (germline): SGHDT, YYEEEE. This CDR3 is CASSGFRDRVGELFF. Filled out from reference TRBV5-6 and TRBJ2-2, the complete variable domain reads DAGVTQSPTHLIKTRGQQVTLRCSPKSGHDTVSWYQQALGQGPQFIFQYYEEEERQRGNFPDRFSGHQFPNYSSELNVNALLLGDSALYLCASSGFRDRVGELFFGEGSRLTVL.

The V and J genes are TRBV24-1 and TRBJ1-2; TCRdb's D call of TRBD1 is untestable without DNA. The CDR3 length is 14 residues. From germline, CDR1 is KGHDR and CDR2 SFDVKD. CDR3 amino acids: CATSEKTGFYGYTF.

CDR3 sequence reads: CASSLLQRGNTGELFF. The V and J genes are TRBV5-1 and TRBJ2-2; as DNA is missing, the TRBD1 call by TCRdb cannot be tested. The CDR3 runs to 16 residues. Germline V gene lookup returns CDR1 SGHRS and CDR2 YFSETQ.

The rearrangement joins TRBV2 to TRBJ2-2; without DNA, the TCRdb call of TRBD1 cannot be checked. CDR3 length: 14 amino acids. Germline V gene lookup returns CDR1 SNHLY and CDR2 FYNNEI. The CDR3 protein is CASIRDVVAGELFF.

J is TRBJ1-6 and V is TRBV6-1. CDR3 length equals 14 residues. Germline CDR1 is MNHNS and CDR2 is SASEGT. The CDR3 sequence: CASTGRKNNSPLHF.

This chain joins TRBV11-2 and TRBJ2-5; the D gene TCRdb calls, TRBD1, cannot be checked with no DNA. Looked up from germline, CDR1 is SGHAT and CDR2 is FQNNGV. The CDR3 loop spans 16 amino acids. The CDR3 spells CASSFVGGTGQETQYF. Supplemented by reference TRBV11-2 and TRBJ2-5, the full variable domain reads EAGVAQSPRYKIIEKRQSVAFWCNPISGHATLYWYQQILGQGPKLLIQFQNNGVVDDSQLPKDRFSAERLKGVDSTLKIQPAKLEDSAVYLCASSFVGGTGQETQYFGPGTRLLVL.

V and J are TRBV12-3 or TRBV12-4 and TRBJ1-2. There are 14 residues in the CDR3. The chain's CDR3 is CASTLSERSYGYTF.

J is TRBJ1-2 and V is TRBV21-1. TRBV21-1 is described as a pseudogene. This CDR3 is built from 12 residues. The CDR3 is CASMPGNYGYTF.

The chain joins TRBV20-1 to TRBJ2-1. CDR1 DFQATT and CDR2 SNEGSKA come from the germline V gene (reference sequence). The CDR3 is 14 amino acids. CDR3 in amino acids: CSASLGRYNNEQFF.